This entry concerns a single TCR beta chain. The target antigen is unknown. RNA transcripts gave rise to amplified TCR beta CDR3 regions. HTBI primers drove first-round RT-PCR of the TCR CDR3. TCRdb analysed the multiplex PCR reads with MiXCR anew, one entry per CDR3 protein. The sample records around 580,000 distinct CDR3 sequences, roughly 17% being singletons. This entry comes from a study of T cells in Graves' hyperthyroidism and ophthalmopathy. General study findings and limits: Ophthalmopathy stood apart from stable hyperthyroidism in a 13 V-J model.

This TCR was sampled from a woman aged 18-29 years with Graves' hyperthyroidism. Input material: blood.

The CDR3 DNA reads as TGCAGCGGAGGGGTGGATCCCGGGGAGCTGTTTTTT. Translating gives CSGGVDPGELFF. The chain joins TRBV29-1 to TRBJ2-2; D possibly uses TRBD1 or TRBD2 (5 bases each). This CDR3 contains 12 residues. V was trimmed by 7 bases and J by 6 bases, leaving 12 bases between them. The germline V gene has CDR1 SQVTM and CDR2 ANQGSEA.